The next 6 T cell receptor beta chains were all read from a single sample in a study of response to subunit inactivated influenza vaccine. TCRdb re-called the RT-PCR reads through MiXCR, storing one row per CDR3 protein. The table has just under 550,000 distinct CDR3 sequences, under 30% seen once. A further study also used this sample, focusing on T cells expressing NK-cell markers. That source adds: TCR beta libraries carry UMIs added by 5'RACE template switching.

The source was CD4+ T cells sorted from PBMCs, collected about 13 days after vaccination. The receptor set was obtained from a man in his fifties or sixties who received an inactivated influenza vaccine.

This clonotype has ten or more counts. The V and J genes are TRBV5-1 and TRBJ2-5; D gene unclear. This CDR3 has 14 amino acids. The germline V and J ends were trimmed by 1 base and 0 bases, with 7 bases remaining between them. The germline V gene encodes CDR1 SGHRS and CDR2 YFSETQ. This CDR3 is CASSLNQYQETQYF. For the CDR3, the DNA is TGCGCCAGCAGCTTGAATCAGTACCAAGAGACCCAGTACTTC.

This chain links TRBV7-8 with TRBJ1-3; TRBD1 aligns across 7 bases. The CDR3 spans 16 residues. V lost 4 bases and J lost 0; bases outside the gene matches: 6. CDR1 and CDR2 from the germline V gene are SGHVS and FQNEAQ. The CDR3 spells CASSSRWTGSGNTIYF. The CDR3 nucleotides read TGTGCCAGCAGCTCGAGATGGACAGGCTCTGGAAACACCATATATTTT.

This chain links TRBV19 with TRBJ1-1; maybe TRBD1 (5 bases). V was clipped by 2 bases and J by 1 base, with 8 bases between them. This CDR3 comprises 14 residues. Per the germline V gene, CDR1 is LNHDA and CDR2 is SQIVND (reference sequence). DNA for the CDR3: TGTGCCAGTAGTATATGGGGGGGGAACACTGAAGCTTTCTTT. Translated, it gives CASSIWGGNTEAFF.

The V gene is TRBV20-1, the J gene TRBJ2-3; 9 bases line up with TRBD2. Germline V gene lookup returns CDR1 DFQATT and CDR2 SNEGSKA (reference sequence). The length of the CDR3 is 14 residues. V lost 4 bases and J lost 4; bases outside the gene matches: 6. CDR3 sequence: CSATPGLASDTQYF. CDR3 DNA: TGCAGTGCTACCCCGGGACTAGCTTCAGATACGCAGTATTTT.

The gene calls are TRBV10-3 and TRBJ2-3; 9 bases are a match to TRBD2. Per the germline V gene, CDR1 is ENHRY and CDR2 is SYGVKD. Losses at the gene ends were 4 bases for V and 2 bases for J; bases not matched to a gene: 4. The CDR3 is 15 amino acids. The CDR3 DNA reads TGTGCCATCAGTGGGCGGGGGGGCCCCACAGATACGCAGTATTTT. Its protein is CAISGRGGPTDTQYF.

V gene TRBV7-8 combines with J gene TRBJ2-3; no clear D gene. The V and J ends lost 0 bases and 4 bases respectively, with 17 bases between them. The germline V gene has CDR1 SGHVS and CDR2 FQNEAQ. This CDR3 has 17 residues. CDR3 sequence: CASSLALTRNPPDTQYF. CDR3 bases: TGTGCCAGCAGCTTAGCGTTGACTCGAAATCCACCAGATACGCAGTATTTT.